This T cell receptor (beta chain) was retrieved from a study of blood T cell repertoires in COVID-19. Across the study: Acute and convalescent COVID-19 samples came from the United States, Italy and Spain. Sample material is recorded as cDNA or gDNA derived from T cells, B-cell-depleted T cells, or PBMCs.

Original methodology: Amplification with reference gene primers provided the estimates of nucleated cell counts. Produced via immunoSEQ multiplex PCR; TCRdb's table is partial and in-frame only. From that table come the V and J calls and clone size; the DNA was used to work out D and trimming. This sample yields about 94,000 clones, of which approximately 83% are seen a single time; around 6.6% belongs to the top ten. The germline V gene has CDR1 MNHEY and CDR2 SMNVEV (reference sequence). CDR3 size: 16 residues. Trimming took off 3 bases at V and 8 bases at J, with 17 bases between the two ends. Sequenced input: peripheral blood. The receptor comes from a man in his fifties or sixties with acute or convalescent COVID-19. The chain combines TRBV27 with TRBJ1-6; tentative D call: TRBD1 (5 bases). The CDR3 sequence: CASSFEMQGVDSPLHF. CDR3 nucleotides: TGTGCCAGCAGTTTCGAGATGCAGGGTGTAGATTCACCCCTCCACTTT.